This T cell receptor beta chain was captured in a study of low-dose radiotherapy and immunotherapy resistance in tumors (dated by TCRdb to between 2020 and 2023). About the study as a whole: Cohort 1 received 0.5 Gy per fraction every 2 weeks, with a prescribed total PTV dose of 6.5 Gy. The trial did not randomize participants into treatment groups. Starting on cycle 1 day 1, patients took 300 mg of aspirin by mouth once daily for four cycles. Patients in Cohort 2 were given 1 Gy per fraction every two weeks, for a total of 13 Gy across 26 weeks. Eight patients were included in the translational analysis: three from the first dose cohort and the first five from the second dose cohort. Nivolumab and ipilimumab were both given intravenously, with nivolumab at a 240 mg flat dose every two weeks and ipilimumab at 1 mg/kg every six weeks. Cyclophosphamide 200 mg/m2 was given intravenously every two weeks, one day before each radiation and immunotherapy administration.

Turning to this clonotype: Which antigen it targets is not known. Base qualities are not provided; no much larger clone lies one nucleotide away.

As encoded in the germline V gene (reference sequence), CDR1 is LGHDT while CDR2 is YNNKEL. The CDR3 has 15 amino acids, counting the end cysteine and phenylalanine. Only the CDR3 portion is preserved as DNA: 45 bases, with reading frame beginning at the first base. Relative to germline, V is missing 4 bases and J is missing 4 bases, with 4 bases of the junction outside any gene match. The sequencer was an Illumina HiSeq 2500. To make first-strand cDNA, Superscript III was used along with a set of TRAV- and TRBV-specific primers so that both the TCRalpha and TCRbeta chains were covered. TCRs were amplified with Phusion for 20 to 25 PCR cycles, with a constant-region primer paired with the adapter attached to the V primers. The isolated mRNA was amplified using the MessageAmp II aRNA Amplification Kit, with in vitro transcription performed for roughly 15 hours at 37 degrees C. The Dynabeads mRNA DIRECT Purification Kit was used to isolate mRNA for TCR sequencing. Indexed Illumina adapters were added in a second 25-cycle Phusion PCR, and the resulting products were purified with AMPure XP beads. In the authors' own workflow: Custom Perl scripts pooled TCR sequences encoding the same protein, removed out-of-frame sequences and computed each clonotype's abundance. TCR sequences supported by only a single read were excluded from analysis. Repertoire metrics included Shannon entropy, Gini index, clonality, richness, and frequency of TCRs shared between repertoires. Using fastp at Q25 and MiXCR, TCRdb reprocessed the public reads and kept productive beta chains. Rows are unified per CDR3 protein, each entry keeping the most common DNA and genes. The V and J calls reflect TCRdb's pipeline rather than the authors' work. For this sample there are tens of thousands of distinct CDR3 sequences; around a quarter appear just once. The ten largest make up less than 8% of the sample.

The intended sense of this specimen's time point label: before trial treatment. The donors came from RACIN, which was a single-arm phase I dose-escalation trial that paired nivolumab and ipilimumab with aspirin, low-dose cyclophosphamide and low-dose radiotherapy. Patients with advanced, TIL-negative solid tumors were considered eligible. This specimen was PBMCs, taken before treatment. The rearranged chain carries TRBV3-1 and TRBJ2-1, with TRBD2 matching 10 junction bases. The TCR originated in a male donor with rectosigmoid adenocarcinoma. The nucleotides are TGTGCCAGCAGCCCGAGCGGGAGGGTATACAATGAGCAGTTCTTC. The encoded protein is CASSPSGRVYNEQFF.